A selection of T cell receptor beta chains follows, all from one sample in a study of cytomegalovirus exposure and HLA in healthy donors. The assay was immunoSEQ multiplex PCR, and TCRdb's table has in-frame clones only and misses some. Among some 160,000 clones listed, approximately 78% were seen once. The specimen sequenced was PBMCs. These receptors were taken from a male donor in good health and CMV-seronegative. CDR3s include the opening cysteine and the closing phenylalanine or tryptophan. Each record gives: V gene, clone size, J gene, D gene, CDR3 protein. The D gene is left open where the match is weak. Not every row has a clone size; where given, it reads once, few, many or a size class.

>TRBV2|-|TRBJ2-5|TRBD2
CASSGGLAGRQETQYF
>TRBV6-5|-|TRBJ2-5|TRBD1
CASSYGQGFQETQYF
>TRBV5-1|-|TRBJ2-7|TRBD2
CASSPRGGEQYF
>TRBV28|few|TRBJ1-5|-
CASSLAGNSNQPQHF
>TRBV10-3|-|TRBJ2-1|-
CAISVEAAGNEQFF
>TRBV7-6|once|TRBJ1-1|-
CASSLGSGGMNTEAFF
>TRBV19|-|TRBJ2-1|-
CAVRDFANEQFF
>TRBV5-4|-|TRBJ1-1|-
CASSPQNTEAFF
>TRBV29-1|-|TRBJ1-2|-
CSVVKGHSNYGYTF
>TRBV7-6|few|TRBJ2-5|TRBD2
CATSLREGQETQYF
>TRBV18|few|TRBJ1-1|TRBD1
CASSPPTGVTEAFF
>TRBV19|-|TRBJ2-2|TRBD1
CASSMLGQGVELFF
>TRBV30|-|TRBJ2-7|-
CAWSGGLLYEQYF
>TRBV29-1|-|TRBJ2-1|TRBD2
CSVEDRGGEFF
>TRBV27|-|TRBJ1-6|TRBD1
CASTRTGNSPLHF
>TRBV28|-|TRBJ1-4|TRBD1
CASSLSRVGLSRGNEKLFF
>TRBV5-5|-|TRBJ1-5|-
CASSLWVQGGQPQHF
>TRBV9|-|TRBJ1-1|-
CASSPNVGNTEAFF
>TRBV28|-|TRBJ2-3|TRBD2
CASTRAGGSRGQYF
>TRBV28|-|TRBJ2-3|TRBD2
CASRLAALRSGTQYF
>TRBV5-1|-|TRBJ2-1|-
CASSLEGSGPEQFF
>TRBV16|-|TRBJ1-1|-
CASRRRGQGTEAFF
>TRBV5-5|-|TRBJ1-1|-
CASSIDLHTEAFF
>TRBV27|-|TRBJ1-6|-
CASSLSGSSPLHF
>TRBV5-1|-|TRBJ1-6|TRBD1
CASSTGDRLSPLHF
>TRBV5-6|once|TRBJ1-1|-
CASSLWALMNTEAFF
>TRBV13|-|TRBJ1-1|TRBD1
CASSFTGGGEAFF
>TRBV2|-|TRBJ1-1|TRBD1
CASRGQAGQAFF
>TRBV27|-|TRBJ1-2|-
CASSLRPTGANYGYTF
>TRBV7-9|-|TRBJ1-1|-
CASSLEQTRGTEAFF
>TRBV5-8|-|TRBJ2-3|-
CASSLLSTDTQYF
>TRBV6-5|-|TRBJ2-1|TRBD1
CASSSHPGQINEQFF
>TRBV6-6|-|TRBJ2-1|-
CASRGTRADEQFF
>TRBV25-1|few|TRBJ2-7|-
CASSARGPYEQYF
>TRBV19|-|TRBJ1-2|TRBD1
CASSPWDRGLHYGYTF
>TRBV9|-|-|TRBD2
CASSVGSGGEQYF
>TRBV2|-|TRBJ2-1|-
CASRLSIIHNEQFF
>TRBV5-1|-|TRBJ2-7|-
CASSLGRGIIYEQYF
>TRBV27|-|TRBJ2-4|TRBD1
CASRTGNAKNIQYF
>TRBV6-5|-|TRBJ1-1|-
CASGGRVNAEAFF
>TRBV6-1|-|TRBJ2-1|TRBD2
CASSWTSGSYNEQFF
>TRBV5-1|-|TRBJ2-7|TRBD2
CASSPLVAGGSYEQYF
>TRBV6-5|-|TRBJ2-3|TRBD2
CASSYTSAGTDTQYF
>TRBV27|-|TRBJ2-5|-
CASGLSESETQYF
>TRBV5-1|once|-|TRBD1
CASSLDRGQYEQYF
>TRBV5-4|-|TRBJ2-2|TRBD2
CASSRTSGGTNTGELFF
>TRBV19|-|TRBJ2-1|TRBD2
CASSSHPRQGSGRAYNEQFF
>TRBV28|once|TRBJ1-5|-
CASSFYGGQPQHF
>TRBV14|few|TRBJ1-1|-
CASSYADRNTEAFF
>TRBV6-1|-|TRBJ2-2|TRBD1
CASRRGLDRAGELFF
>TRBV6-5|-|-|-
CASSSLDSVEQYF
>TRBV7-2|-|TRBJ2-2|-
CASSLRQPGELFF
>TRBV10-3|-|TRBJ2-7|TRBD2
CAVRTSGGSYEQYF
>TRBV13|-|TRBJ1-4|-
CASSSPGQKLFF
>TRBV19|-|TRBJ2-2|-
CASRNEGLNTGELFF
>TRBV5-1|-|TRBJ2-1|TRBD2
CASSLPGLPEQFF
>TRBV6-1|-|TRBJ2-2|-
CASSEWENGELFF